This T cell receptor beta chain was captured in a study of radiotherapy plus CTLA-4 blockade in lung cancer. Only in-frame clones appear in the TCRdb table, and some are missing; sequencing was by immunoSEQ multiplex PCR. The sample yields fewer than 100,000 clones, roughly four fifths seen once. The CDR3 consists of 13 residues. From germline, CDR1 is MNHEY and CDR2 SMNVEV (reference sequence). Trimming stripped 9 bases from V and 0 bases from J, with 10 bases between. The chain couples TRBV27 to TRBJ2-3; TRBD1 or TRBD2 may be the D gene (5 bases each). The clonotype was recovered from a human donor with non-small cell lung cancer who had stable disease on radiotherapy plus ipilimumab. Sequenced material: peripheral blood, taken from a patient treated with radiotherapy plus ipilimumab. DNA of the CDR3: TGTGCCAGTAGGGACCTTAGCACAGATACGCAGTATTTT. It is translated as CASRDLSTDTQYF.